This TCR beta chain was retrieved from a study of blood T cell repertoires in COVID-19. Study in general: Sites across the United States, Italy and Spain contributed samples from acute and convalescent COVID-19. T cells, B-cell-depleted T cells, or PBMCs provided the cDNA or gDNA that served as material.

Germline V CDR1 and CDR2: SEHNR, FQNEAQ (reference sequence). J lost 4 bases, V lost 3 bases, and 6 bases had no gene match. The CDR3 runs to 15 residues. Original processing methods: Nucleated cell number was recorded as an estimate derived from reference gene primer amplification. Libraries were prepared by immunoSEQ multiplex PCR; TCRdb keeps only in-frame clonotypes and omits some of them. The V and J calls and clone size were taken over from that table, and D and trimming were inferred from the DNA. The sample has over 200,000 clones, more than 65% seen once. The sample consisted of peripheral blood. The sequence came from a woman older than 75 with acute or convalescent COVID-19. The chain is built from TRBV7-9 and TRBJ1-5; 7 bases are a match to TRBD1. CDR3 region: CASSFWAGQNQPQHF. CDR3 DNA: TGTGCCAGCAGCTTTTGGGCGGGACAGAATCAGCCCCAGCATTTT.